Presented here are 7 T cell receptor beta chains from one specimen sequenced in a study of T cell responses to AZD1222 COVID-19 vaccine. Profiled with immunoSEQ multiplex PCR; TCRdb holds only in-frame clones, not every one. The data contain 100,000 to 150,000 clones, 88% of them singletons. The material was peripheral blood, obtained on day 0 of AZD1222 vaccination. The receptors shown here come from an adult in good health.

The rearrangement joins TRBV10-3 to TRBJ1-5; D gene uncertain. Trimming took 0 bases from V and 11 from J, leaving 11 bases between them. Per germline, CDR1 ENHRY and CDR2 SYGVKD. This CDR3 comprises 13 residues. The CDR3 protein is CAISESMSAAQHF. The CDR3 DNA is TGTGCCATCAGTGAGTCGATGAGCGCTGCCCAGCATTTT.

The chain carries TRBV15 and TRBJ1-5; no clear D gene. CDR3 length: 14 residues. Trimming stripped 6 bases from V and 2 bases from J, with 11 bases between. The germline V gene encodes CDR1 LNHNV and CDR2 YYDKDF (reference sequence). CDR3 sequence reads: CATRVGFGNQPQHF. As DNA, the CDR3 is TGTGCCACCAGAGTCGGGTTCGGCAATCAGCCCCAGCATTTT.

This sequence joins TRBV7-9 and TRBJ1-1; the D gene is possibly TRBD1 (5 bases). Trimming took off 5 bases at V and 3 bases at J, with 16 bases between the two ends. The CDR3 consists of 15 residues. From germline, CDR1 is SEHNR and CDR2 FQNEAQ (reference sequence). The chain's CDR3 is CASSPTPGGYTEAFF. CDR3 DNA: TGTGCCAGCAGCCCGACCCCCGGGGGATACACTGAAGCTTTCTTT.

The chain carries TRBV15 and TRBJ1-2; D is possibly TRBD1 (5 bases). The CDR3 loop spans 15 amino acids. V was trimmed by 0 bases and J by 8 bases, leaving 16 bases between them. The germline V gene has CDR1 LNHNV and CDR2 YYDKDF (reference sequence). The chain's CDR3 is CATSRDQGAGQGYTF. The CDR3 region has the DNA TGTGCCACCAGCAGAGATCAGGGAGCAGGTCAAGGCTACACCTTC. Complete variable domain (other parts from reference TRBV15 and TRBJ1-2): DAMVIQNPRYQVTQFGKPVTLSCSQTLNHNVMYWYQQKSSQAPKLLFHYYDKDFNNEADTPDNFQSRRPNTSFCFLDIRSPGLGDTAMYLCATSRDQGAGQGYTFGSGTRLTVV.

This chain uses TRBV6-5 with TRBJ1-5; 7 nucleotides agree with TRBD1. The CDR3 has 15 amino acids. V was pared by 6 bases and J by 2 bases, with 7 bases of the junction left unmatched. Germline V gives CDR1 MNHEY, CDR2 SVGAGI. CDR3 amino acids: CASRPLTGGNQPQHF. In DNA, the CDR3 is TGTGCCAGCAGACCCCTAACAGGGGGCAATCAGCCCCAGCATTTT.

V gene TRBV5-1 combines with J gene TRBJ2-5; 7 bases match TRBD1. This CDR3 has 16 amino acids. The V and J ends lost 1 base and 3 bases, in that order; junction bases with no gene match: 9. CDR1 and CDR2 from the germline V gene are SGHRS and YFSETQ. The CDR3 DNA follows: TGCGCCAGCAGCTTGACTACCGGGACAGACGAAGAGACCCAGTACTTC. The encoded protein is CASSLTTGTDEETQYF.

The CDR3 protein is CASRDGTPGQPQHF. The CDR3 nucleotides read TGTGCCAGCAGGGACGGGACACCAGGTCAGCCCCAGCATTTT. This rearrangement joins TRBV2 to TRBJ1-5; perhaps TRBD1 as D (6 bases). The CDR3 covers 14 residues. Germline-derived CDR1 and CDR2 are SNHLY and FYNNEI. The germline V and J ends were trimmed by 6 bases and 6 bases, with 15 bases remaining between them.